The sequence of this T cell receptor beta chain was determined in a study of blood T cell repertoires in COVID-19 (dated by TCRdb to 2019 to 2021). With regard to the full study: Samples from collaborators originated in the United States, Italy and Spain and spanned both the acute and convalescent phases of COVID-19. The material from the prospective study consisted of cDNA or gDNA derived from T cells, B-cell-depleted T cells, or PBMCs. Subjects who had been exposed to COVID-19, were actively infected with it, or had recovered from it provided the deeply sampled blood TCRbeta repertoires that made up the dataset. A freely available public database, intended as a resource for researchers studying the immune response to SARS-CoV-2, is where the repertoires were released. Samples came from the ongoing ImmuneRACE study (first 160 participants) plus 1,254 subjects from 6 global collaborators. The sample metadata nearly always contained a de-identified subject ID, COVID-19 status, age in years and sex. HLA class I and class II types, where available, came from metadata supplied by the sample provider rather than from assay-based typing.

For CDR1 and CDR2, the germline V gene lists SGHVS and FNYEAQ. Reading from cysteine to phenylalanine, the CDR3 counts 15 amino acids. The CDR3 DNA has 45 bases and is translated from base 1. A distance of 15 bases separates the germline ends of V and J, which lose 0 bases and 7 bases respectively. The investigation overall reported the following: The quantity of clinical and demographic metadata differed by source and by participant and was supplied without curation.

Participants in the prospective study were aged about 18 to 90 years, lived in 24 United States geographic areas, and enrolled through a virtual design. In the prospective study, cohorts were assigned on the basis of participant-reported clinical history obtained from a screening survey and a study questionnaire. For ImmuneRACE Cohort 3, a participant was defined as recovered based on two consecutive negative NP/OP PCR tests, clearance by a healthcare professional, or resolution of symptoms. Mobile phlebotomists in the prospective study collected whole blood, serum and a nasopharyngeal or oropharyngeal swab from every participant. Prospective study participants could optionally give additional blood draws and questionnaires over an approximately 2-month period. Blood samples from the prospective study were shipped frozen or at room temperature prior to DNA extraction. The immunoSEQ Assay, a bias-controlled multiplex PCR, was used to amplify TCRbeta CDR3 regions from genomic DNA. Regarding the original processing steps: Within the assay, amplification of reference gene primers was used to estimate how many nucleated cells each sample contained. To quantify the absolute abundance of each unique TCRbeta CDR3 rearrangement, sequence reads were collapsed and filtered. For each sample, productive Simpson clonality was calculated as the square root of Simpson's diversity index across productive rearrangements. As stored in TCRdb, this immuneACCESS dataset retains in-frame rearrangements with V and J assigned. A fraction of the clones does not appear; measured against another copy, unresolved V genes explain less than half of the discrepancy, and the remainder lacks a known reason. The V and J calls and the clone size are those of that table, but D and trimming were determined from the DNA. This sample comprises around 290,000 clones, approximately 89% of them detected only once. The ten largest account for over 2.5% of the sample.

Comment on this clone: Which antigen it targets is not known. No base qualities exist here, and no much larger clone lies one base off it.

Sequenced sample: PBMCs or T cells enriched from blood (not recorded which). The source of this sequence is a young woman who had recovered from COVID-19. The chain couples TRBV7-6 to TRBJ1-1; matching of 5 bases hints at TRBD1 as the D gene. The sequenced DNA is TGTGCCAGCAGCTTAGCGTTTGACGGAGACAGTGAAGCTTTCTTT. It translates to CASSLAFDGDSEAFF.